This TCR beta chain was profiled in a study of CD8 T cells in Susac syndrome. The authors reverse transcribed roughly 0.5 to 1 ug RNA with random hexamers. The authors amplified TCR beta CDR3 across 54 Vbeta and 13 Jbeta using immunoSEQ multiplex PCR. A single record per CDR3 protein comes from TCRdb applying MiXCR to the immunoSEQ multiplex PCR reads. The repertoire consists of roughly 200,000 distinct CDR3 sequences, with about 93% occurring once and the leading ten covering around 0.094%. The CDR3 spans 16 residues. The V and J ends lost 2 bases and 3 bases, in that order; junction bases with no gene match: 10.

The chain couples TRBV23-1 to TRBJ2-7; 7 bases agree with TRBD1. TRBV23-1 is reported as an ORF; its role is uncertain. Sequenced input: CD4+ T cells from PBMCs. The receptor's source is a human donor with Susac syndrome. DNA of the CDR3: TGCGCCAGCAGTCAACCCCCCGAAGGGGGCCTCTACGAGCAGTACTTC. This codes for CASSQPPEGGLYEQYF.